This TCR beta chain was identified in a study of control samples from healthy donors and cancer patients. V was shortened by 0 bases and J by 7 bases, with 14 bases between the two germline ends. This CDR3 region has 15 residues. Germline CDR1 and CDR2: SGDLS and YYNGEE. Assay used: immunoSEQ multiplex PCR; TCRdb lists only in-frame clones, some missing. The profile covers about 150,000 clones, with roughly 94% appearing a single time and about 1.5% taken by the ten largest. Sequencing was carried out using blood. This chain joins TRBV9 and TRBJ1-3, with a weak D call TRBD1 (6 bases). This clonotype originated in a woman aged 18 to 35 in good health. The DNA of the CDR3 is TGTGCCAGCAGCGTAGCGGGGGGGCCAGGGAACACCATATATTTT. It specifies CASSVAGGPGNTIYF.